Following are 4 T cell receptor beta chains from one sample sequenced in a study of T-cell reconstitution after alpha-beta-depleted transplantation in children. As it was prepared, the TCRbeta library received unique molecular identifiers. MiXCR, run by TCRdb on the PCR reads, gives a single entry per CDR3 protein. The sample carries hundreds of thousands of distinct CDR3 sequences, roughly 8.2% recorded once. This material consisted of PBMCs, mostly from graft donor cells, taken 180 days after TCRalphabeta/CD19-depleted stem cell transplant. The receptors shown here come from a male patient younger than 18 who had a stem cell transplant for acute lymphoblastic leukemia, so the T cells may come from the graft donor.

This clonotype was seen a handful of times. The chain links TRBV15 to TRBJ2-5, with no clear D. The CDR3 has 12 residues. Between the trimmed V and J ends, which lost 6 bases and 1 base, there was a span of 6 bases. Germline assignment: CDR1 LNHNV and CDR2 YYDKDF (reference sequence). The CDR3 DNA reads as TGTGCCACCAGGGATCTCCAAGAGACCCAGTACTTC. This codes for CATRDLQETQYF.

This rearrangement joins TRBV24-1 to TRBJ2-3; a possible D gene is TRBD1 (5 bases). This CDR3 contains 14 residues. The V gene's germline CDR1 is KGHDR and CDR2 SFDVKD. V gave up 4 bases and J gave up 2 bases, with 9 bases separating them. The CDR3 DNA follows: TGTGCCACCAGTGAATCAGGGATCACAGATACGCAGTATTTT. Encoded protein: CATSESGITDTQYF.

This clonotype was seen many times. The chain links TRBV2 to TRBJ2-6; D remains ambiguous. Trimming took 5 bases from V and 1 from J, leaving 6 bases between them. There are 14 residues in the CDR3. Germline V CDR1 and CDR2: SNHLY, FYNNEI. Written as DNA, the CDR3 is TGTGCCAGCAGTCAAGAGTCTGGGGCCAACGTCCTGACTTTC. Protein product: CASSQESGANVLTF.

Ten or more counts support this clonotype. This sequence joins TRBV11-2 and TRBJ2-4; 12 bases align to TRBD2. Germline values: CDR1 SGHAT, CDR2 FQNNGV. V was pared by 4 bases and J by 9 bases, with 13 bases of the junction left unmatched. The CDR3 totals 17 residues. DNA of the CDR3: TGTGCCAGCAGCTCGACCCCTTCCCTAGCGGGGGGGCGCATTCAGTACTTC. Translating it yields CASSSTPSLAGGRIQYF.